This note documents a single T cell receptor (beta chain) sequence. Antigen specificity is unknown. Profiled with immunoSEQ multiplex PCR; TCRdb holds only in-frame clones, not every one. This table holds around 1.9 million clones, roughly 95% found once. In the naive CD8 group, cells lacked CD45RO and were positively selected for CCR7, so terminally differentiated effector memory CD45RA+ cells were left out. Among the donors, all were Caucasian adults who lived in Nashville, Tennessee. These data are taken from a study of shared clonotypes between healthy human individuals. Broader study findings: Despite large depth, rarefaction showed incomplete sorted-subset sequencing.

Per germline, CDR1 LGHNA and CDR2 YSLEER. This CDR3 comprises 17 residues. Deletions cut 0 bases from V and 5 bases from J, with 18 bases between. The sequence was collected from a man younger than 30 in good health. Some clones in this sample may be carry-over from other donors' samples. Sequencing was done on a sample of naive CD8+ T cells from PBMCs. The V gene is TRBV4-3, the J gene TRBJ2-3, with a tentative D call TRBD2 (5 bases). The CDR3 DNA reads as TGCGCCAGCAGCCAAGATTCGAGCGGCCAGAGGATAGATACGCAGTATTTT. Amino acid sequence: CASSQDSSGQRIDTQYF.